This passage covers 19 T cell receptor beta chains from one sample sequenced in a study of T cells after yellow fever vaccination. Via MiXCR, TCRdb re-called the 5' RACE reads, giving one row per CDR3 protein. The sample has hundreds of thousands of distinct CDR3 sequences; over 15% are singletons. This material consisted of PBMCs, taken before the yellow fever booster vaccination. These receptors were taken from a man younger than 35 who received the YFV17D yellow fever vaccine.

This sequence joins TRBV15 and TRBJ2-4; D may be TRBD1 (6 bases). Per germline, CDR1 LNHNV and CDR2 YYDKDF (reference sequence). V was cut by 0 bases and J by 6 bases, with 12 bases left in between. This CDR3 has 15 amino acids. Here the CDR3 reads CATSRDVTGLNIQYF. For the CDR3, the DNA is TGTGCCACCAGCAGAGATGTAACAGGGCTAAACATTCAGTACTTC.

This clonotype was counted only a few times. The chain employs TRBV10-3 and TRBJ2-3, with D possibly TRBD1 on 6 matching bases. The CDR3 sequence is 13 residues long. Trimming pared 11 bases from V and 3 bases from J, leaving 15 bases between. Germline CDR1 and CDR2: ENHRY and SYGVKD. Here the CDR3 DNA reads TGTGCCTCGGGACATGAGCCAACAGATACGCAGTATTTT. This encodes CASGHEPTDTQYF.

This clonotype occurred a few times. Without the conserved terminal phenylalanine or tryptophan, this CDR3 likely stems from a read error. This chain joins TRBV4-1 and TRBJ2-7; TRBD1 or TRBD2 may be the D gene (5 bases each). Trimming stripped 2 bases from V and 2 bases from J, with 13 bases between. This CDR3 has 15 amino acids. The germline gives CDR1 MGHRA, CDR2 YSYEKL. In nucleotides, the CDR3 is TGCGCCAGCAGCCAACACTGGGACGGGACCTACGAGCAGTACTCC. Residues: CASSQHWDGTYEQYS.

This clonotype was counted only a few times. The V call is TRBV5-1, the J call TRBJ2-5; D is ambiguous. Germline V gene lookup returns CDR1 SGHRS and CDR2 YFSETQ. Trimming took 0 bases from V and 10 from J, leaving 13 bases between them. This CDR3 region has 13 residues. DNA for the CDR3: TGCGCCAGCAGCTTGGCGGTAGACACGGTCCAGTACTTC. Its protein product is CASSLAVDTVQYF. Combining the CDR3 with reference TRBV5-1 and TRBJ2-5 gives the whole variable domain KAGVTQTPRYLIKTRGQQVTLSCSPISGHRSVSWYQQTPGQGLQFLFEYFSETQRNKGNFPGRFSGRQFSNSRSEMNVSTLELGDSALYLCASSLAVDTVQYFGPGTRLLVL.

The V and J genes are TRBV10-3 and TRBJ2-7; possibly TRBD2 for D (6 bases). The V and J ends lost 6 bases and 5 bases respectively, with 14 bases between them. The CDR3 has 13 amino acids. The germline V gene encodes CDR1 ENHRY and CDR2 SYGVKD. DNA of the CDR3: TGTGCCATCAGGGAGGGGAGGCCGAACGAGCAGTACTTC. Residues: CAIREGRPNEQYF.

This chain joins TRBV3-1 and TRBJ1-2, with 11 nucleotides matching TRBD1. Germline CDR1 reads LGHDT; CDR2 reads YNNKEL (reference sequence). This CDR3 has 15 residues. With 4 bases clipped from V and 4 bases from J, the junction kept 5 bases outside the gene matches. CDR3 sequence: CASSPTGTGGYGYTF. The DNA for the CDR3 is TGTGCCAGCAGCCCTACCGGGACAGGGGGCTATGGCTACACCTTC.

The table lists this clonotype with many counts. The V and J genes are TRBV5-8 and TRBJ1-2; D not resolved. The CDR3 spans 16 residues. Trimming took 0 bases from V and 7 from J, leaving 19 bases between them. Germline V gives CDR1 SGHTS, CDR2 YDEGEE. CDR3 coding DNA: TGTGCCAGCAGCTTGGGCGGGAGCGGATTGGGTTTTGGCTACACCTTC. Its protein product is CASSLGGSGLGFGYTF.

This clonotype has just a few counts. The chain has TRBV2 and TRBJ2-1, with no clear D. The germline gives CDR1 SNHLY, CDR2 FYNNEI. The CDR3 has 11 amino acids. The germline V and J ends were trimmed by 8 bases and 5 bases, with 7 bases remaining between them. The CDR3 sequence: CASRRDNEQFF. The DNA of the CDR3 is TGTGCCAGCCGACGAGACAATGAGCAGTTCTTC.

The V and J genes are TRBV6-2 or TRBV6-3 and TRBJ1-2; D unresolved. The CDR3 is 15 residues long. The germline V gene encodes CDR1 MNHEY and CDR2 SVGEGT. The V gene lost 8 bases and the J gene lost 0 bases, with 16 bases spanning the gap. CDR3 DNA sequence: TGTGCCAGCTGCCGCGGGGAGTTAGCTAACTATGGCTACACCTTC. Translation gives CASCRGELANYGYTF.

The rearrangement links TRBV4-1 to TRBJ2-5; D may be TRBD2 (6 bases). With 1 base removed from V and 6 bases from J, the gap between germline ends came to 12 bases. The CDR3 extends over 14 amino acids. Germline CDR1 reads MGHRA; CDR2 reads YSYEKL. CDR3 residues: CASSQVRGPKTQYF. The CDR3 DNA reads TGCGCCAGCAGCCAAGTGCGGGGCCCCAAGACCCAGTACTTC.

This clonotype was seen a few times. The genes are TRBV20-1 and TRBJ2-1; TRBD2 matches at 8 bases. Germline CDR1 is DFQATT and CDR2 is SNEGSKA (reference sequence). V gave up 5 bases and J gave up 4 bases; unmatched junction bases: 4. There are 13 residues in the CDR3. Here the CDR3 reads CSAGRGAYNEQFF. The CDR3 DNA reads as TGCAGTGCTGGGCGGGGGGCTTACAATGAGCAGTTCTTC.

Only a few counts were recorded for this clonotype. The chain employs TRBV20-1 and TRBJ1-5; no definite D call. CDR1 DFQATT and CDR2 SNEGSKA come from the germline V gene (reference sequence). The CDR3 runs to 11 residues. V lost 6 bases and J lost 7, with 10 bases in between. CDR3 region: CSATPRQPQHF. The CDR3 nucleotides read TGCAGTGCAACCCCCCGGCAGCCCCAGCATTTT.

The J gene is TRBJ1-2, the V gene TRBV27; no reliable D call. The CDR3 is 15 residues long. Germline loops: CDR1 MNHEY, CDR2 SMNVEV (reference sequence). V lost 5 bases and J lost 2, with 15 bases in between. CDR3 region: CASSVNSRGNYGYTF. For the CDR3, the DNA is TGTGCCAGCAGTGTCAACAGCAGAGGGAACTATGGCTACACCTTC.

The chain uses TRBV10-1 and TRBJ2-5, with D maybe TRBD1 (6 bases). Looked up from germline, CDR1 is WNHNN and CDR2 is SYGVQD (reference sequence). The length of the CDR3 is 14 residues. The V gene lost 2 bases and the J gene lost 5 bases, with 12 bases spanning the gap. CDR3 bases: TGCGCCAGCAGTGAGACCTACAGGGCGGAGACCCAGTACTTC. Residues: CASSETYRAETQYF.

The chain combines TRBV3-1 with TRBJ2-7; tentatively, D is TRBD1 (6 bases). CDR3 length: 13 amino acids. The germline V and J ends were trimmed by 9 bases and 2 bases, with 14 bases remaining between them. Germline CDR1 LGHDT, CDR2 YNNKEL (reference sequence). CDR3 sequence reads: CASWDTITYEQYF. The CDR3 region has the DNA TGTGCCAGTTGGGACACCATTACCTACGAGCAGTACTTC.

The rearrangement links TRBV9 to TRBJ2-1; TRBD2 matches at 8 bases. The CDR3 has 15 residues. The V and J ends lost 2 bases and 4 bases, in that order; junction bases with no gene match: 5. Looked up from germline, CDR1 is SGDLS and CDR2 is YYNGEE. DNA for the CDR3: TGTGCCAGCAGCGTGGGCGGGGGGACATACAATGAGCAGTTCTTC. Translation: CASSVGGGTYNEQFF.

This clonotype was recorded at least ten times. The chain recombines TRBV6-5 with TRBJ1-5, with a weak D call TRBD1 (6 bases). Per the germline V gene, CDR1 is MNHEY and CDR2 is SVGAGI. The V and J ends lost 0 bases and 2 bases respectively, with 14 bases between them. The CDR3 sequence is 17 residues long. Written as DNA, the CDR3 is TGTGCCAGCAGTTACTCGGCCTCAGGGGCAGGCAATCAGCCCCAGCATTTT. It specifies CASSYSASGAGNQPQHF.

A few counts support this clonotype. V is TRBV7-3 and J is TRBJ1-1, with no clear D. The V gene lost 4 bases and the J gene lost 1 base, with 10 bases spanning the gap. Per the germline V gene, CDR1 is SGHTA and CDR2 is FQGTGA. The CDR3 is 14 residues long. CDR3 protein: CASSCPAGNTEAFF. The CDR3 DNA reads TGTGCCAGCAGCTGCCCCGCGGGGAACACTGAAGCTTTCTTT.

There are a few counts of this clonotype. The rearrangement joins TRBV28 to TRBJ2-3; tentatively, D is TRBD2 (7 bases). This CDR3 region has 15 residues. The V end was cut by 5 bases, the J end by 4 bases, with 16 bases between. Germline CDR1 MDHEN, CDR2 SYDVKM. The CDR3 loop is CASSPWGGQADTQYF. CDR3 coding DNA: TGTGCCAGCAGTCCCTGGGGGGGCCAGGCAGATACGCAGTATTTT.